One sample yielded the 32 T cell receptor beta chains listed below, sequenced in a study of cytomegalovirus exposure and HLA in healthy donors. Only in-frame clones appear in the TCRdb table, and some are missing; sequencing was by immunoSEQ multiplex PCR. Here the sample spans over 130,000 clones, about 88% being singletons. The material sequenced was PBMCs. Source of these receptors: a man aged 18 to 35 in good health and CMV-seropositive.

V gene TRBV7-9 combines with J gene TRBJ1-6; TRBD1 matches at 9 bases. The CDR3 loop spans 15 amino acids. Losses at the gene ends were 2 bases for V and 7 bases for J; bases not matched to a gene: 3. Germline-derived CDR1 and CDR2 are SEHNR and FQNEAQ (reference sequence). This CDR3 reads CASSLQDRGNSPLHF. DNA of the CDR3: TGTGCCAGCAGCTTACAAGACAGGGGGAATTCACCCCTCCACTTT.

V and J are TRBV6-1 and TRBJ2-4; the match to TRBD2 covers 12 bases. CDR1 is MNHNS, CDR2 SASEGT, per germline. With 2 bases clipped from V and 9 bases from J, the junction kept 8 bases outside the gene matches. The CDR3 has 16 residues. CDR3 sequence: CASSELASGGASIQYF. CDR3 nucleotide sequence: TGTGCCAGCAGTGAACTAGCTAGCGGGGGGGCGAGCATTCAGTACTTC.

J is TRBJ1-2 and V is TRBV29-1, with 7 bases that match TRBD1. The CDR3 has 15 amino acids. CDR1 is SQVTM, CDR2 ANQGSEA, per germline. Unmatched junction bases numbered 12, after V lost 4 bases and J lost 4 bases. CDR3 residues: CSVGKGAGRTYGYTF. In DNA, the CDR3 is TGCAGCGTTGGAAAGGGGGCAGGAAGAACCTATGGCTACACCTTC.

Comment on this clone: The junction differs from germline at one of its ends, possibly a read error. V gene TRBV10-3 combines with J gene TRBJ1-3; 9 bases line up with TRBD1. This CDR3 has 11 amino acids. Per germline, CDR1 ENHRY and CDR2 SYGVKD. The DNA of the CDR3 is TGTGCCATCAGCCATACAGGGGGCGTACATTTT. Translation: CAISHTGGVHF.

This chain connects TRBV5-1 to TRBJ2-5, with D maybe TRBD2 (6 bases). Trimming removed 1 base at V and 5 bases at J, with 15 bases between. The germline V gene has CDR1 SGHRS and CDR2 YFSETQ. The CDR3 extends over 15 amino acids. For the CDR3, the DNA is TGCGCCAGCAGCTTGTGGGGGGTGGAGCGCGAGACCCAGTACTTC. The encoded protein is CASSLWGVERETQYF.

The V and J genes are TRBV5-1 and TRBJ2-3; TRBD2 aligns across 12 bases. This CDR3 has 15 amino acids. CDR1 is SGHRS, CDR2 YFSETQ, per germline. The V gene end was trimmed by 3 bases and the J gene end by 4 bases; junction bases not matched to a gene: 3. For the CDR3, the DNA is TGCGCCAGCAGCTCTAGCGGGGGGGCCGCAGATACGCAGTATTTT. Protein sequence: CASSSSGGAADTQYF.

The chain is built from TRBV5-1 and TRBJ2-3, with D perhaps TRBD2 (5 bases). This CDR3 region has 15 residues. The V gene lost 2 bases and the J gene lost 2 bases, with 12 bases spanning the gap. Germline CDR1 reads SGHRS; CDR2 reads YFSETQ. In DNA, the CDR3 is TGCGCCAGCAGCTTTGTTCGGGGTGTCACAGATACGCAGTATTTT. It codes for CASSFVRGVTDTQYF.

This chain links TRBV5-5 with TRBJ2-7; 8 bases map to TRBD2. The V gene's germline CDR1 is SGHKS and CDR2 YYEKEE (reference sequence). J was trimmed by 3 bases and V by 0 bases; bases with no gene match: 8. The CDR3 covers 16 residues. CDR3 sequence (DNA): TGTGCCAGCAGCTTGGCCGCGGGGGGTTCCGTCTACGAGCAGTACTTC. It encodes CASSLAAGGSVYEQYF.

The rearrangement uses TRBV29-1 and TRBJ1-1; 7 bases are shared with TRBD1. V shed 6 bases and J 7 bases; nucleotides not matched to a gene: 11. CDR3 length: 13 residues. CDR1 SQVTM and CDR2 ANQGSEA come from the germline V gene. This CDR3 is CSVQPKRDSEAFF. The DNA for the CDR3 is TGCAGCGTCCAGCCCAAGAGGGACAGTGAAGCTTTCTTT.

The chain is built from TRBV27 and TRBJ1-2; the match to TRBD1 covers 10 bases. Losses at the gene ends were 5 bases for V and 3 bases for J; bases not matched to a gene: 12. Germline V gene sequence: CDR1 MNHEY, CDR2 SMNVEV (reference sequence). The length of the CDR3 is 17 residues. CDR3 bases: TGTGCCAGCAGTCTAACATACCCGGGACAGGGGCACTATGGCTACACCTTC. Its protein product is CASSLTYPGQGHYGYTF.

The rearrangement uses TRBV6-5 and TRBJ1-1; D possibly corresponds to TRBD1 (5 bases). V gave up 3 bases and J gave up 1 base, with 15 bases separating them. Germline CDR1 MNHEY, CDR2 SVGAGI. The CDR3 covers 16 residues. The DNA for the CDR3 is TGTGCCAGCAGTTATATAGGGGTTTATACGAACACTGAAGCTTTCTTT. As protein: CASSYIGVYTNTEAFF.

V is TRBV6-1 and J is TRBJ2-5, with 8 nucleotides matching TRBD1. V dropped 2 bases and J dropped 4; count of bases not matched to a gene: 12. CDR1 is MNHNS and CDR2 is SASEGT in the germline V gene. The CDR3 has 17 residues. This CDR3 reads CASSESGQGARRETQYF. CDR3 sequence (DNA): TGTGCCAGCAGTGAATCGGGGCAGGGGGCGCGTAGAGAGACCCAGTACTTC.

This chain links TRBV18 with TRBJ2-3, with D perhaps matching TRBD1 (6 bases). V lost 2 bases and J lost 2, with 11 bases in between. Germline CDR1 and CDR2: KGHSH and LQKENI. The CDR3 is 15 amino acids. This CDR3 reads CASSPVDSHTDTQYF. The CDR3 nucleotides are TGTGCCAGCTCACCAGTGGACAGCCACACAGATACGCAGTATTTT.

V and J are TRBV9 and TRBJ1-1; D not certain. Per the germline V gene, CDR1 is SGDLS and CDR2 is YYNGEE. Trimming cost V 3 bases and J 3 bases, with 9 bases left between them. The length of the CDR3 is 13 residues. The CDR3: CASSGGGYTEAFF. DNA for the CDR3: TGTGCCAGCAGCGGGGGAGGATACACTGAAGCTTTCTTT.

The chain joins TRBV2 to TRBJ2-7, with 7 bases that match TRBD1. The CDR3 is 14 amino acids. Germline CDR1 reads SNHLY; CDR2 reads FYNNEI. V lost 4 bases and J lost 6; bases outside the gene matches: 9. The CDR3 DNA is TGTGCCAGCAGTGTGAGGGACAGATACTTCGAGCAGTACTTC. This sequence encodes CASSVRDRYFEQYF. The full variable domain, with the rest looked up from reference TRBV2 and TRBJ2-7, is EPEVTQTPSHQVTQMGQEVILRCVPISNHLYFYWYRQILGQKVEFLVSFYNNEISEKSEIFDDQFSVERPDGSNFTLKIRSTKLEDSAMYFCASSVRDRYFEQYFGPGTRLTVT.

The chain links TRBV29-1 to TRBJ2-7, with TRBD1 matching 8 bases. The V segment lost 4 bases and the J segment 3 bases; nucleotides outside the gene matches: 14. This CDR3 is built from 16 residues. The V gene's germline CDR1 is SQVTM and CDR2 ANQGSEA. This CDR3 is CSVVGTAGDRRYEQYF. DNA for the CDR3: TGCAGCGTTGTCGGCACAGCTGGGGACAGGCGCTACGAGCAGTACTTC.

This chain joins TRBV2 and TRBJ1-1; TRBD1 aligns across 7 bases. In germline, CDR1 is SNHLY, CDR2 FYNNEI. There are 14 residues in the CDR3. Trimming removed 6 bases from V and 5 bases from J; junction bases left unmatched: 9. CDR3 sequence (DNA): TGTGCCAGCAGGCCGCGACAGGGTACAACTGAAGCTTTCTTT. It is translated as CASRPRQGTTEAFF.

The chain uses TRBV7-6 and TRBJ2-3; the match to TRBD2 covers 7 bases. Germline lookup yields CDR1 SGHVS and CDR2 FNYEAQ. The CDR3 covers 16 residues. The V and J ends lost 4 bases and 1 base, in that order; junction bases with no gene match: 8. The CDR3 protein is CASSSPGRMGTDTQYF. For the CDR3, the DNA is TGTGCCAGCAGCTCACCCGGGAGGATGGGCACAGATACGCAGTATTTT.

The rearrangement joins TRBV28 to TRBJ2-7, with TRBD1 identical over 7 bases. The germline gives CDR1 MDHEN, CDR2 SYDVKM. Unmatched junction bases numbered 7, after V lost 6 bases and J lost 5 bases. This CDR3 is 13 amino acids long. CDR3 nucleotides: TGTGCCAGCAGCCTACAGGGGAGACACGAGCAGTACTTC. Its translation: CASSLQGRHEQYF.

Concerning this clone: A read error may produce the germline difference seen at one junction end. V gene TRBV2 combines with J gene TRBJ2-7; 7 bases match TRBD2. CDR3 length equals 15 residues. Germline values: CDR1 SNHLY, CDR2 FYNNEI. The CDR3 DNA is TGTGCCAGCAGGGAAGCCAGCGGGGCCTCTGGCGAGCAGTACTTC. Its protein is CASREASGASGEQYF.

Remarks on this clone: This sample also contains other DNA sequences that code for the same CDR3. The chain combines TRBV29-1 with TRBJ1-5; D remains ambiguous. The germline gives CDR1 SQVTM, CDR2 ANQGSEA. This CDR3 has 13 amino acids. V shed 7 bases and J shed 4 bases, with 14 bases lying between them. This CDR3 reads CSATRGWNQPQHF. The CDR3 DNA is TGCAGCGCGACGCGAGGGTGGAATCAGCCCCAGCATTTT.

The chain is built from TRBV10-3 and TRBJ1-2, with 11 nucleotides matching TRBD1. CDR3 length equals 17 residues. Germline lookup yields CDR1 ENHRY and CDR2 SYGVKD. V shed 2 bases and J 1 base; nucleotides not matched to a gene: 6. For the CDR3, the DNA is TGTGCCATCAGTGAGAGGGGGACAGGGGGTGTTAACTATGGCTACACCTTC. Its protein product is CAISERGTGGVNYGYTF.

This clone was recorded only once. The V gene is TRBV5-1, the J gene TRBJ2-7, with 9 bases fitting TRBD2. Germline CDR1 SGHRS, CDR2 YFSETQ. The CDR3 consists of 15 residues. Trimming cost V 4 bases and J 6 bases; bases outside gene matches: 11. The CDR3 nucleotides are TGCGCCAGCAGCCCGGTTAGCGGGAGTAGTATCGAGCAGTACTTC. Translation gives CASSPVSGSSIEQYF.

The V call is TRBV6-1, the J call TRBJ2-7; D may be TRBD1 (6 bases). Deletions cut 5 bases from V and 3 bases from J, with 11 bases between. The CDR3 sequence is 13 residues long. CDR1 is MNHNS and CDR2 is SASEGT in the germline V gene. CDR3 residues: CASSLDSLYEQYF. The CDR3 DNA reads as TGTGCCAGCAGTCTGGACAGCCTCTACGAGCAGTACTTC.

This chain joins TRBV4-1 and TRBJ2-1; D is possibly TRBD2 (5 bases). The CDR3 totals 15 residues. The V end lost 1 base, the J end lost 7 bases, and 14 bases lay between the germline ends. CDR1 is MGHRA, CDR2 YSYEKL, per germline. CDR3 DNA sequence: TGCGCCAGCAGCCAAGTCCTAGCAGTGGCGAATGAGCAGTTCTTC. Its protein is CASSQVLAVANEQFF.

The chain uses TRBV7-9 and TRBJ2-3, with D unresolved. The CDR3 consists of 15 residues. The V gene lost 5 bases and the J gene lost 4 bases, with 16 bases spanning the gap. Germline V gene lookup returns CDR1 SEHNR and CDR2 FQNEAQ (reference sequence). CDR3 in DNA: TGTGCCAGCAGCCCCAACCCTACAGAGTCAGATACGCAGTATTTT. It encodes CASSPNPTESDTQYF.

The chain uses TRBV19 and TRBJ1-2; 9 nucleotides line up with TRBD1. Germline trimming cut 6 bases from V and 4 bases from J; bases unmatched to any gene: 3. The CDR3 runs 13 residues. The germline CDR1 and CDR2 sequences are LNHDA and SQIVND (reference sequence). CDR3 nucleotides: TGTGCCAGTAGCTCGGGACAGGGCTATGGCTACACCTTC. Protein product: CASSSGQGYGYTF.

The V call is TRBV30, the J call TRBJ2-7; 8 bases match TRBD2. This CDR3 is built from 12 residues. The V gene end was trimmed by 6 bases and the J gene end by 2 bases; junction bases not matched to a gene: 3. Germline V lookup: CDR1 GTSNPN, CDR2 SVGIG (reference sequence). CDR3 sequence reads: CACSGSTYEQYF. The DNA for the CDR3 is TGTGCCTGCAGCGGGAGTACCTACGAGCAGTACTTC.

In regard to this clone: One junction end does not reproduce the germline sequence, and a read error may be involved. This chain connects TRBV12-5 to TRBJ2-7; the D is unclear. Germline V gives CDR1 LGHNT, CDR2 FRNRAP. CDR3 length equals 11 residues. The CDR3 DNA reads as TGTGCTAGTGGTTTGGCCTATGAGCAGTACTTC. It is translated as CASGLAYEQYF.

The genes are TRBV7-8 and TRBJ1-2; no firm D call. V lost 0 bases, J lost 0 bases, and 5 bases lay in between. CDR1 SGHVS and CDR2 FQNEAQ come from the germline V gene. The CDR3 contains 14 residues. CDR3 sequence: CASSLAETNYGYTF. The DNA for the CDR3 is TGTGCCAGCAGCTTAGCAGAGACTAACTATGGCTACACCTTC.

This rearrangement joins TRBV6-6 to TRBJ1-5; a weak D match, TRBD1 (6 bases). The germline CDR1 and CDR2 sequences are MNHNY and SVGAGI (reference sequence). Trimming shortened V by 2 bases and J by 1 base, and 9 bases separated the two germline ends. This CDR3 contains 15 residues. CDR3 region: CASSYGGASNQPQHF. The CDR3 nucleotides are TGTGCCAGCAGTTACGGGGGCGCGAGCAATCAGCCCCAGCATTTT.

The chain employs TRBV10-2 and TRBJ1-5; no definite D call. From germline, CDR1 is WSHSY and CDR2 SAAADI. The CDR3 runs to 15 residues. With 2 bases removed from V and 5 bases from J, the gap between germline ends came to 13 bases. As DNA, the CDR3 is TGCGCCAGCAGTGAGCTTGAAACGGCGGATCAGCCCCAGCATTTT. Amino acids: CASSELETADQPQHF.